This TCR beta chain derives from a study of cytomegalovirus exposure and HLA in healthy donors. In the PCR, 60 Vbeta and 13 Jbeta primers were used. Profiling relied on immunoSEQ multiplex PCR, and the TCRdb table lists in-frame clones only, not all of them. The table records about 130,000 clones, 75% to 85% of them present only once. The CDR3 runs to 14 residues. Per germline, CDR1 SGHRS and CDR2 YFSETQ. Losses at the gene ends were 4 bases for V and 3 bases for J; bases not matched to a gene: 4. This receptor was taken from a woman in her forties in good health and CMV-seronegative. The chain uses TRBV5-1 and TRBJ2-5; 9 nucleotides match TRBD2. Source material: PBMCs. The CDR3: CASSPIAGEETQYF. Written as DNA, the CDR3 is TGCGCCAGCAGCCCGATAGCGGGGGAAGAGACCCAGTACTTC. The entire variable domain, with the rest obtained from reference TRBV5-1 and TRBJ2-5, is as follows: KAGVTQTPRYLIKTRGQQVTLSCSPISGHRSVSWYQQTPGQGLQFLFEYFSETQRNKGNFPGRFSGRQFSNSRSEMNVSTLELGDSALYLCASSPIAGEETQYFGPGTRLLVL.